This T cell receptor beta chain was found in a study of T cell responses to AZD1222 COVID-19 vaccine. About the research overall: Pooling of second doses given at about 4 or about 12 weeks was done. General study results and limits: Donor demographics were predominantly white British with a female majority; clonal diversity may be underestimated. Unmutated variant regions are reportedly targeted by nearly half of spike-specific TCRs. Spike-specific TCRs gained breadth and depth after people received two AZD1222 doses.

This clone was detected a few times. No antigen is known for it. The assay was immunoSEQ multiplex PCR, and TCRdb's table has in-frame clones only and misses some. The profile covers around 90,000 clones, with about 88% appearing a single time and 13% taken by the ten largest. CDR3 length: 16 amino acids. Trimming left V 4 bases short and J 10 bases short, with 20 bases between. Germline-derived CDR1 and CDR2 are MNHNS and SASEGT. The source was peripheral blood, collected on day 0 of AZD1222 vaccination. This TCR was recovered from an adult in good health. The chain uses TRBV6-1 and TRBJ1-6; D not resolved. CDR3 loop: CASSAQVGPGGSPLHF. DNA for the CDR3: TGTGCCAGCAGTGCCCAAGTAGGACCTGGTGGGTCACCCCTCCACTTT.